This T cell receptor beta chain emerged from a study of OX40 agonist ivuxolimab in advanced cancers. Study overall: Administration of intravenous ivuxolimab to patients occurred every 2 weeks at 0.01 to 10 mg/kg. Study results and caveats: The study found among the lowest clonal expansion in partial responders at 0.1-3.0 mg/kg.

Patients with autoimmune history or systemic immunosuppression were excluded. The repertoire was sequenced with immunoSEQ multiplex PCR; TCRdb's copy has only in-frame clones and lacks some. The repertoire holds more than 80,000 clones, roughly 90% seen once, with 0.25% to 0.35% in the top ten. Details on this clone: No antigen is known for it.

CDR1 is SGHDT, CDR2 YYEEEE, per germline. The CDR3 has 14 amino acids. The ends were cut back, 2 bases at V and 1 base at J, with 7 bases in the middle. The clonotype comes from an adult with an advanced solid tumor such as melanoma, head and neck, liver or kidney cancer. The chain recombines TRBV5-6 with TRBJ1-3, with no clear D. Specimen: CD4+ or CD8+ T cells sorted from blood, collected in a trial of the OX40 agonist ivuxolimab. CDR3 coding DNA: TGTGCCAGCAGCTTTGGCCTATCTGGAAACACCATATATTTT. Its protein is CASSFGLSGNTIYF.